This TCR beta chain is from a study of OX40 agonist ivuxolimab in advanced cancers. Study in general: People in dose escalation had one of these cancers: hepatocellular carcinoma, melanoma, renal cell or head and neck cancer. Study outcomes and limitations: Expansion of clones was among the lowest in partial responders at 0.1-3.0 mg/kg.

This table comes from immunoSEQ multiplex PCR, and its TCRdb copy is limited to in-frame clones, with some not included. The sample includes roughly 62,000 clones, 85% seen only once; the top ten take 4%. Germline loops: CDR1 SGDLS, CDR2 YYNGEE. This CDR3 comprises 15 residues. Trimming cost V 4 bases and J 5 bases, with 15 bases left between them. Of note for this clone: Its antigen is not known.

The sequencing used CD4+ or CD8+ T cells sorted from blood, collected in a trial of the OX40 agonist ivuxolimab. The genes are TRBV9 and TRBJ2-2; perhaps TRBD1 as D (6 bases). This receptor was identified in an adult with an advanced solid tumor such as melanoma, head and neck, liver or kidney cancer. CDR3 nucleotide sequence: TGTGCCAGCAGCCCCCGCTCAGGGGAAACCGGGGAGCTGTTTTTT. This codes for CASSPRSGETGELFF.